This TCR beta chain was retrieved from a study of PD-L1 blockade in urothelial cancer (dated by TCRdb to the late 2010s). The study in broad terms: Every patient began therapy around 2014 and was given atezolizumab 1,200 mg intravenously every 3 weeks. About 85% of the 29 patients were identified as males with urothelial cancer of bladder origin, and a prior smoking history was reported by 18 of 29 patients. An ECOG performance status of 0 or 1 was recorded for the patients, and 0 to 3 prior chemotherapy regimens had been received by the patients. Blood samples were analyzed at 3 weeks after treatment start (second dose) and at 6 weeks after treatment start. A median of about 140,000 T cells and approximately 86,000 unique TCRs was obtained from blood samples, and a median clonality of around 0.08 was observed. The study was an exploratory multi-omic analysis of somatic, immune and clinical correlates of response to PD-L1 blockade with atezolizumab in urothelial cancer. Pretreatment tumor samples and matched peripheral blood, collected serially before and after atezolizumab treatment, underwent TCR sequencing. Progression-free survival longer than 6 months counted as durable clinical benefit, and TCR features were additionally tested against both progression-free and overall survival. Whole exome sequencing and RNA sequencing of pretreatment tumors were performed alongside TCR sequencing in the same patients. Durable clinical benefit was achieved by nine patients but not by the remaining 20. Twenty-nine patients had pretreatment blood TCR-seq, roughly 24 had at least one posttreatment blood collection, and roughly 24 had tumor TCR-seq.

In the paper's terms, the time point label means: pretreatment peripheral blood. The cohort comprised 29 patients with locally advanced or metastatic urothelial carcinoma treated at Memorial Sloan Kettering on a trial protocol. Peripheral blood mononuclear cells were collected pretreatment and during treatment, at between 1 and 8 total time points per patient. The Qiagen DNeasy Blood extraction kit was used to purify genomic DNA from total PBMCs and tumor samples. Collected pretreatment and during treatment, PBMCs were isolated and stored as previously described. The germline V gene provides CDR1 SGHDT and CDR2 YYEEEE. The CDR3 goes from the cysteine to the phenylalanine over 16 residues. The only DNA kept is the CDR3, 48 bases in frame from the first base. V and J are trimmed by 3 bases and 5 bases, and the gene matches miss 12 bases of the junction. As for this clone: It lacks a known antigen. No qualities accompany the bases; no much larger clone lies one base away.

Synthetic TCR analog templates were spiked into each PCR to estimate absolute template abundance from read counts. TCRbeta CDR3 regions were amplified from genomic DNA with bias-controlled V and J gene primers using the immunoSEQ assay. Rearranged TCRbeta segments were sequenced at approximately 20X coverage. On the authors' methods: Clustering was used to correct sequencing errors, and CDR3s were annotated against IMGT to assign V, D and J genes. Downstream analyses used only productive TCRbeta rearrangements, leaving out any out-of-frame or stop-codon sequences. Clonality was calculated as one minus the Shannon entropy normalized by the log of the number of unique productive sequences. Clones differing between time points or between blood and tumor were identified using Fisher's exact test with Benjamini-Hochberg correction, with an adjusted p below 0.01 applied as the threshold. TCRdb took this table from immuneACCESS and kept in-frame rearrangements with V and J called. Such tables lack part of the clones; where checked against another copy, unresolved V genes explain under half of the gap, and the rest is unexplained. The DNA gave D and trimming, while V, J and clone size come from that table. This sample lists about 50,000 clones; around 84% were detected once. Approximately 3% of the sample comes from the top ten.

The paper's findings and limits, for the study overall: Among patients with durable benefit, tumor-associated TCR clones showed greater expansion in peripheral blood 3 weeks after treatment started (n = 22, p = 0.022). Because of the small sample size (n ≈ 30) and the many exploratory analyses performed, the results are intended to be regarded as hypothesis-generating. A pretreatment peripheral blood TCR clonality below the median was linked to improved progression-free and overall survival.

This specimen consisted of PBMCs, obtained around atezolizumab (anti-PD-L1) treatment. The V and J segments used are TRBV5-6 and TRBJ2-5, with 8 junctional bases fitting TRBD2. The TCR comes from a man aged 70 or older with urothelial cancer. The CDR3: CASSSPREGGRETQYF. The DNA sequence is given as TGTGCCAGCAGCTCCCCTCGGGAGGGAGGTCGGGAGACCCAGTACTTC.